The 27 T cell receptor beta chains listed next were all sequenced from one sample in a study of identical twins. TCRdb re-analysed the 5' RACE reads in MiXCR, keeping a single row per CDR3 protein. Among around 960,000 distinct CDR3 sequences listed, approximately 13% were seen once. These data were also filed under a second study, of yellow fever vaccine responses in identical twins.

Specimen: PBMCs. The receptors shown here come from a woman younger than 30 in good health.

This clonotype was seen more than once but under ten times. This chain uses TRBV7-9 with TRBJ2-3; no firm D call. Germline V gene lookup returns CDR1 SEHNR and CDR2 FQNEAQ (reference sequence). The CDR3 extends over 12 amino acids. Trimming removed 5 bases at V and 6 bases at J, with 9 bases between. CDR3 nucleotides: TGTGCCAGCAGCCCACTCCCCGATACGCAGTATTTT. Its protein is CASSPLPDTQYF. The full variable domain, its missing parts supplied by reference TRBV7-9 and TRBJ2-3, is DTGVSQNPRHKITKRGQNVTFRCDPISEHNRLYWYRQTLGQGPEFLTYFQNEAQLEKSRLLSDRFSAERPKGSFSTLEIQRTEQGDSAMYLCASSPLPDTQYFGPGTRLTVL.

The chain has TRBV10-3 and TRBJ2-3; a possible D gene is TRBD1 (5 bases). This CDR3 comprises 15 residues. With 4 bases removed from V and 2 bases from J, the gap between germline ends came to 13 bases. Germline-derived CDR1 and CDR2 are ENHRY and SYGVKD. The CDR3 DNA sequence: TGTGCCATCAGTGTAAGAAAACAGGACACAGATACGCAGTATTTT. Amino acids: CAISVRKQDTDTQYF.

The chain carries TRBV20-1 and TRBJ2-3; the match to TRBD2 covers 12 bases. The V gene end was trimmed by 6 bases and the J gene end by 3 bases; junction bases not matched to a gene: 13. CDR3 length: 17 residues. Germline-derived CDR1 and CDR2 are DFQATT and SNEGSKA (reference sequence). The CDR3 spells CSAPQLAGGQGTDTQYF. For the CDR3, the DNA is TGCAGTGCCCCCCAGCTAGCGGGGGGGCAGGGGACAGATACGCAGTATTTT.

This clonotype was seen a few times. The chain has TRBV2 and TRBJ2-1, with D tentatively TRBD2 (5 bases). Germline V gene sequence: CDR1 SNHLY, CDR2 FYNNEI. V dropped 9 bases and J dropped 0 bases, with 9 bases sitting between them. The CDR3 extends over 13 amino acids. The CDR3 is CARRDRSYNEQFF. Here the CDR3 DNA reads TGTGCCAGACGGGATCGCTCCTACAATGAGCAGTTCTTC.

This clonotype was counted at least ten times. This chain joins TRBV3-1 and TRBJ1-6; 7 bases agree with TRBD1. CDR3 length: 15 amino acids. After removal of 1 base from V and 7 bases from J, the junction contained 4 bases not matched to a gene. Germline V lookup: CDR1 LGHDT, CDR2 YNNKEL (reference sequence). In DNA form, the CDR3 reads TGTGCCAGCAGCCAAGGGACAGGAACAAATTCACCCCTCCACTTT. This encodes CASSQGTGTNSPLHF.

The rearrangement uses TRBV9 and TRBJ2-3, with D hard to call. Trimming took off 3 bases at V and 4 bases at J, with 15 bases between the two ends. Germline V gene sequence: CDR1 SGDLS, CDR2 YYNGEE. The CDR3 length is 15 residues. This CDR3 is CASSDTGRQADTQYF. CDR3 DNA sequence: TGTGCCAGCAGCGACACGGGCCGTCAAGCAGATACGCAGTATTTT.

This clonotype came up a few times. J is TRBJ2-5 and V is TRBV20-1; 12 bases are shared with TRBD2. From germline, CDR1 is DFQATT and CDR2 SNEGSKA (reference sequence). CDR3 length equals 17 residues. The V and J ends lost 1 base and 9 bases, in that order; junction bases with no gene match: 15. The CDR3 DNA sequence: TGCAGTGCTAGAGTCTTAGGACTAGCGGGACCCACTGAGTCCCAGTACTTC. Protein: CSARVLGLAGPTESQYF.

The table lists this clonotype with a few counts. This chain uses TRBV27 with TRBJ1-6; D is unclear. Trimming removed 2 bases from V and 6 bases from J, with 8 bases in between. Germline CDR1 is MNHEY and CDR2 is SMNVEV (reference sequence). The CDR3 has 14 residues. This CDR3 reads CASSLKGLNSPLHF. The CDR3, as DNA: TGTGCCAGCAGTTTAAAAGGGCTTAATTCACCCCTCCACTTT.

The chain is built from TRBV5-5 and TRBJ2-1; 8 positions match TRBD1. The CDR3 runs 15 residues. CDR1 and CDR2 (germline): SGHKS, YYEKEE (reference sequence). Germline trimming cut 2 bases from V and 8 bases from J; bases unmatched to any gene: 9. CDR3 DNA: TGTGCCAGCAGCTTTGAGGGACAGGCTTGGCATGAGCAGTTCTTC. Its protein product is CASSFEGQAWHEQFF. Filled out from reference TRBV5-5 and TRBJ2-1, the complete variable domain reads DAGVTQSPTHLIKTRGQQVTLRCSPISGHKSVSWYQQVLGQGPQFIFQYYEKEERGRGNFPDRFSARQFPNYSSELNVNALLLGDSALYLCASSFEGQAWHEQFFGPGTRLTVL.

In its sample, this clonotype was seen once. The chain carries TRBV7-2 and TRBJ2-5; 9 nucleotides match TRBD2. The germline CDR1 and CDR2 sequences are SGHTA and FQGNSA. V shed 5 bases, J shed 1 base, and the junction held 5 bases outside the gene matches. This CDR3 region has 15 residues. Here the CDR3 DNA reads TGTGCCAGCAGCACCCGACTAGCGGCCCAAGAGACCCAGTACTTC. It encodes CASSTRLAAQETQYF.

There are a few counts of this clonotype. V and J are TRBV5-1 and TRBJ2-1; TRBD1 matches at 10 bases. The CDR3 has 23 residues. CDR1 and CDR2 (germline): SGHRS, YFSETQ. Trimming at V came to 1 base and at J to 8 bases, leaving 30 bases not matched to a gene. CDR3: CASSLSIFPTGGQGSERGDEQFF. The DNA for the CDR3 is TGCGCCAGCAGCTTGAGCATTTTCCCCACCGGGGGACAGGGGTCCGAACGGGGCGATGAGCAGTTCTTC.

In this sample, this clonotype turned up many times. The chain combines TRBV10-3 with TRBJ2-5, with D hard to call. Trimming took 0 bases from V and 5 from J, leaving 13 bases between them. CDR3 length: 15 residues. The germline gives CDR1 ENHRY, CDR2 SYGVKD. DNA for the CDR3: TGTGCCATCAGTGAGTCTAACTCCCCAGCGGAGACCCAGTACTTC. Its protein product is CAISESNSPAETQYF.

The chain is built from TRBV5-1 and TRBJ1-1; 7 nucleotides align to TRBD1. The germline V gene has CDR1 SGHRS and CDR2 YFSETQ. The CDR3 extends over 14 amino acids. V was pared by 6 bases and J by 5 bases, with 10 bases of the junction left unmatched. The CDR3 region has the DNA TGCGCCAGCACCCCGGGACAGAGCAAAACTGAAGCTTTCTTT. This sequence encodes CASTPGQSKTEAFF.

The rearrangement links TRBV5-5 to TRBJ2-1, with TRBD2 matching over 8 bases. Germline loops: CDR1 SGHKS, CDR2 YYEKEE (reference sequence). This CDR3 comprises 16 residues. With 3 bases clipped from V and 5 bases from J, the junction kept 10 bases outside the gene matches. The CDR3, as DNA: TGTGCCAGCAGCTCCACGTTTGCGGGGGGCGACAATGAGCAGTTCTTC. This codes for CASSSTFAGGDNEQFF.

This chain uses TRBV6-1 with TRBJ2-1; TRBD2 matches at 8 bases. Germline-derived CDR1 and CDR2 are MNHNS and SASEGT. The CDR3 spans 15 residues. With 5 bases clipped from V and 3 bases from J, the junction kept 6 bases outside the gene matches. CDR3 sequence reads: CASSPGRALYNEQFF. CDR3 coding DNA: TGTGCCAGCAGTCCCGGGAGGGCCCTCTACAATGAGCAGTTCTTC.

As regards this clonotype: A much larger clone is a single base away; this may be a read error. The V and J genes are TRBV12-3 or TRBV12-4 and TRBJ2-3; D call uncertain. The CDR3 has 17 amino acids. DNA for the CDR3: TGTGCCTGCAGTTTCGACACCCCCTTTCCTAGCACAGATACGCAGTATTTT. It specifies CACSFDTPFPSTDTQYF.

This clonotype has only a few counts. V is TRBV29-1 and J is TRBJ2-1; 10 positions match TRBD2. Germline CDR1 is SQVTM and CDR2 is ANQGSEA. The length of the CDR3 is 14 residues. With V trimmed by 6 bases and J by 7 bases, 9 bases remained unmatched. CDR3 sequence (DNA): TGCAGCGTCGGGATAGCGGGAGGCGGTAATGAGCAGTTCTTC. This sequence encodes CSVGIAGGGNEQFF.

This clonotype was recorded only once. This sequence joins TRBV2 and TRBJ2-1; TRBD2 matches at 7 bases. V was pared by 0 bases and J by 4 bases, with 6 bases of the junction left unmatched. The CDR3 totals 16 residues. From germline, CDR1 is SNHLY and CDR2 FYNNEI. The CDR3 is CASSEAPSGAYNEQFF. The CDR3 DNA reads as TGTGCCAGCAGTGAAGCGCCAAGCGGGGCTTACAATGAGCAGTTCTTC.

The rearrangement joins TRBV10-3 to TRBJ2-3, with D hard to call. V lost 2 bases, J lost 2 bases, and 8 bases lay in between. Germline CDR1 ENHRY, CDR2 SYGVKD. The CDR3 sequence is 14 residues long. The CDR3 is CAISELGNTDTQYF. DNA of the CDR3: TGTGCCATCAGTGAGCTAGGGAACACAGATACGCAGTATTTT.

A few counts support this clonotype. The chain employs TRBV20-1 and TRBJ2-2; D is uncertain. Germline V lookup: CDR1 DFQATT, CDR2 SNEGSKA (reference sequence). The germline V and J ends were trimmed by 3 bases and 7 bases, with 6 bases remaining between them. The CDR3 has 11 residues. CDR3 region: CSASLRGELFF. The CDR3 bases are TGCAGTGCTAGTCTTCGCGGGGAGCTGTTTTTT.

The rearrangement uses TRBV11-3 and TRBJ2-1, with TRBD2 identical over 15 bases. CDR1 SGHNT and CDR2 YENEEA come from the germline V gene. The trim removed 2 bases at V and 10 bases at J, leaving 9 bases unmatched. There are 17 residues in the CDR3. For the CDR3, the DNA is TGTGCCAGCAGCTTAAGGACTAGCGGGAGGGTCGTCAACGAGCAGTTCTTC. It is translated as CASSLRTSGRVVNEQFF. The variable domain in full, completed from reference TRBV11-3 and TRBJ2-1, reads EAGVVQSPRYKIIEKKQPVAFWCNPISGHNTLYWYLQNLGQGPELLIRYENEEAVDDSQLPKDRFSAERLKGVDSTLKIQPAELGDSAVYLCASSLRTSGRVVNEQFFGPGTRLTVL.

This chain connects TRBV12-3 or TRBV12-4 to TRBJ2-1; D is tentatively TRBD1 or TRBD2 (5 bases each). This CDR3 is built from 12 residues. Trimming cost V 6 bases and J 6 bases, with 9 bases left between them. This CDR3 reads CASSWDPNEQFF. The CDR3 bases are TGTGCCAGCAGCTGGGACCCCAATGAGCAGTTCTTC.

CDR3 coding DNA: TGCAGCGTTGTGGTCAGTAACACCGGGGAGCTGTTTTTT. Translating gives CSVVVSNTGELFF. V usage is TRBV29-1 and J usage is TRBJ2-2, with D hard to call. V shed 4 bases and J shed 2 bases, with 8 bases lying between them. CDR1 SQVTM and CDR2 ANQGSEA come from the germline V gene. This CDR3 spans 13 amino acids.

The chain employs TRBV14 and TRBJ2-1; D might be TRBD1 (6 bases). CDR1 and CDR2 from the germline V gene are SGHDN and FVKESK. The CDR3 runs to 14 residues. Between the trimmed V and J ends, which lost 0 bases and 10 bases, there was a span of 13 bases. The CDR3 sequence: CASSQDGRGSEQFF. The CDR3 DNA follows: TGTGCCAGCAGCCAAGATGGCAGGGGAAGCGAGCAGTTCTTC.

This clonotype has at least ten counts. This sequence joins TRBV12-3 or TRBV12-4 and TRBJ1-1; no definite D call. The CDR3 is 15 amino acids. The germline V and J ends were trimmed by 1 base and 0 bases, with 9 bases remaining between them. The CDR3 DNA reads TGTGCCAGCAGTTTAGAACGGGGTATGAACACTGAAGCTTTCTTT. Translation: CASSLERGMNTEAFF.

The chain is built from TRBV20-1 and TRBJ1-1, with D perhaps TRBD1 (5 bases). Trimming took 2 bases from V and 0 from J, leaving 7 bases between them. This CDR3 comprises 13 residues. Germline assignment: CDR1 DFQATT and CDR2 SNEGSKA (reference sequence). DNA of the CDR3: TGCAGTGCTAGAAGCAGGGTGAACACTGAAGCTTTCTTT. Its translation is CSARSRVNTEAFF.

The chain carries TRBV2 and TRBJ2-5; D perhaps matches TRBD1 (6 bases). The ends were cut back, 6 bases at V and 12 bases at J, with 17 bases in the middle. Germline V gene lookup returns CDR1 SNHLY and CDR2 FYNNEI. This CDR3 has 12 amino acids. The CDR3 sequence is CASSALRDIKYF. The CDR3 DNA is TGTGCCAGCAGCGCCCTCCGGGACATAAAGTACTTC.